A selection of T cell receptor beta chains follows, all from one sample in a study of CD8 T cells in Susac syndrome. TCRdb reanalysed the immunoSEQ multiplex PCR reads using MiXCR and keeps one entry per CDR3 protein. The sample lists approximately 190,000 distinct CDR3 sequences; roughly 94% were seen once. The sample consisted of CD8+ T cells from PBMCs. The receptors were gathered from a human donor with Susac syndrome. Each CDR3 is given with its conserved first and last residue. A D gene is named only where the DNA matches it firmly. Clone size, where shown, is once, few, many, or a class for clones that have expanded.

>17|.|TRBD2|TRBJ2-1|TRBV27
CASSPYSGTSGRNEQFF
TGTGCCAGCAGTCCGTACTCCGGGACTAGCGGGAGAAATGAGCAGTTCTTC
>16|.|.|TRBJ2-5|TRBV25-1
CASSDSRPGYQETQYF
TGTGCCAGCAGTGACTCGCGCCCAGGATATCAAGAGACCCAGTACTTC
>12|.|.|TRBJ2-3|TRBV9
CASSVGTDTQYF
TGTGCCAGCAGCGTGGGGACAGATACGCAGTATTTT
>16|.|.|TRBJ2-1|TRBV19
CASSMKGERPYNEQFF
TGTGCCAGTAGTATGAAGGGGGAGCGGCCCTACAATGAGCAGTTCTTC
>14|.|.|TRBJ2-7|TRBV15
CATSSERRGYEQYF
TGTGCCACCAGCAGCGAGCGGAGAGGCTACGAGCAGTACTTC
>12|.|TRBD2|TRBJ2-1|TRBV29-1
CSESSGSYEQFF
TGCAGTGAATCTAGCGGGAGCTATGAGCAGTTCTTC
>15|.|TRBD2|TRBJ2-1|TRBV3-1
CASSQPTSGYNEQFF
TGTGCCAGCAGCCAACCGACTAGCGGCTACAATGAGCAGTTCTTC
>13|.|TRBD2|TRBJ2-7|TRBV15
CATSRTSSREQYF
TGTGCCACCAGCAGGACTAGCTCTCGCGAGCAGTACTTC
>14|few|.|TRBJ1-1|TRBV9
CASSAGGMNTEAFF
TGTGCCAGCAGCGCTGGGGGCATGAACACTGAAGCTTTCTTT
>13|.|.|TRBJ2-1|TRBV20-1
CSARFVGDNEQFF
TGCAGTGCTAGGTTTGTGGGCGACAATGAGCAGTTCTTC
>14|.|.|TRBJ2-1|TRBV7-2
CASSFAFSNDEQFF
TGTGCCAGCAGCTTTGCTTTCTCGAATGACGAGCAGTTCTTC
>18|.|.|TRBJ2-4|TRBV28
CASSPENTGGWPKNIQYF
TGTGCCAGCAGTCCAGAAAATACCGGAGGGTGGCCCAAAAACATTCAGTACTTC
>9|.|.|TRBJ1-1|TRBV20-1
CSARDQIRF
TGCAGTGCTAGAGATCAGATACGATTT
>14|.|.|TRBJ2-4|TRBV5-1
CASSLGTPKNIQYF
TGCGCCAGCAGCTTAGGGACACCCAAAAACATTCAGTACTTC
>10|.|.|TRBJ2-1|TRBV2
CASGHNEQFF
TGTGCCAGCGGCCACAATGAGCAGTTCTTC
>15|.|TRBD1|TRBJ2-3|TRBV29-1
CSVMTGGAIGDTQYF
TGCAGCGTTATGACAGGGGGCGCGATTGGCGATACGCAGTATTTT
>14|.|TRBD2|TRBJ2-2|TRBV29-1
CSATSGENTGELFF
TGCAGCGCTACTAGCGGGGAGAACACCGGGGAGCTGTTTTTT
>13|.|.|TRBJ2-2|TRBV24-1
CATSGANTGELFF
TGTGCCACCTCGGGGGCGAACACCGGGGAGCTGTTTTTT
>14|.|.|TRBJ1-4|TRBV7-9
CASSSGYREEKLFF
TGTGCCAGCAGCTCAGGGTACAGGGAGGAAAAACTGTTTTTT
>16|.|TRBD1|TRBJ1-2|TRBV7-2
CASSPNSGQGLLGYTF
TGTGCCAGCAGCCCTAATTCGGGACAGGGACTGCTGGGCTACACCTTC
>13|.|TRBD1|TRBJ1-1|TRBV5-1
CASSSGQGEEAFF
TGCGCCAGCAGCTCAGGACAGGGAGAAGAAGCTTTCTTT
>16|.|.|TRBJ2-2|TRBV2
CASSVQGTKNTGELFF
TGTGCCAGCAGTGTTCAGGGGACAAAGAACACCGGGGAGCTGTTTTTT